The sample holds a few counts of the clone carrying this T cell receptor (beta chain). Its specificity is unknown. These data are taken from a study of regulatory T cells in long-lasting Graves disease. Regarding the study as a whole: Persistent patients shared more public clonotypes (approximately 2,500) than new patients (approximately 900). Persistent-disease Graves' patients showed less TCR diversity than new cases. Persistent disease was associated with favored TRBV28 usage and with favored use of TRBJ1-2 and TRBJ2-5.

Germline V lookup: CDR1 MNHNS, CDR2 SASEGT. This CDR3 has 16 amino acids. Trimming stripped 4 bases from V and 1 base from J, with 16 bases between. Building the TCR beta libraries relied on iRepertoire HTBI primers, and CDR3 regions underwent Arm-PCR. Using its own MiXCR run on the multiplex PCR reads, TCRdb lists one record per CDR3 protein. The data show 600,000 to 850,000 distinct CDR3 sequences, around 32% seen once. Described time point: persistent/refractory GD, antithyroid drugs over 5 years with positive TRAb. Isolated PBMC RNA provided the starting material for the TCR library. This chain joins TRBV6-1 and TRBJ1-1; a possible D gene is TRBD1 (6 bases). The sequence derives from a female donor with Graves disease. Specimen: peripheral blood mononuclear cells (PBMCs), collected when the disease was refractory, from a patient treated with antithyroid drugs. The CDR3 sequence is CASSGNYRVANTEAFF. The CDR3 DNA reads TGTGCCAGCAGTGGGAATTACAGGGTGGCGAACACTGAAGCTTTCTTT.